The 24 T cell receptor beta chains reported below all come from one sample, sequenced in a study of Graves' ophthalmopathy and Graves' hyperthyroidism. Amplification from RNA transcripts yielded the TCR beta CDR3 regions. The workflow started with a first-round RT-PCR run with HTBI primers and then moved on to a second-round multiplex PCR. MiXCR, applied by TCRdb to the multiplex PCR reads, yields one record per CDR3 protein. The sample has almost 750,000 distinct CDR3 sequences; 40% are singletons. Input material: peripheral blood. Receptors originate from an adult man with Graves' ophthalmopathy.

The gene calls are TRBV10-2 and TRBJ2-5; D may correspond to TRBD1 or TRBD2 (6 bases each). V was shortened by 6 bases and J by 4 bases, with 15 bases between the two germline ends. CDR3 length: 14 amino acids. Germline CDR1 and CDR2: WSHSY and SAAADI. CDR3 loop: CASSHVRGRETQYF. The CDR3 DNA sequence: TGCGCCAGCAGCCACGTTCGGGGGCGAGAGACCCAGTACTTC.

The chain couples TRBV19 to TRBJ2-7; D is possibly TRBD2 (5 bases). The V and J ends lost 1 base and 6 bases respectively, with 10 bases between them. The CDR3 has 13 amino acids. Germline V gene data show CDR1 as LNHDA and CDR2 as SQIVND (reference sequence). The CDR3 loop is CASSIGGGLEQYF. CDR3 coding DNA: TGTGCCAGTAGTATAGGCGGCGGGCTCGAGCAGTACTTC.

The chain is built from TRBV20-1 and TRBJ1-6, with D uncertain. Germline CDR1 DFQATT, CDR2 SNEGSKA (reference sequence). The V gene lost 0 bases and the J gene lost 11 bases, with 17 bases spanning the gap. CDR3 length: 15 amino acids. The CDR3 is CSARDPGPLGAPLHF. In DNA form, the CDR3 reads TGCAGTGCTAGAGATCCCGGACCGCTCGGAGCACCCCTCCACTTT.

The chain joins TRBV12-3 or TRBV12-4 to TRBJ2-2; 8 bases fit TRBD1. J lost 5 bases, V lost 7 bases, and 12 bases had no gene match. The length of the CDR3 is 16 residues. The CDR3 sequence: CASMLTGGSRTGELFF. For the CDR3, the DNA is TGTGCCAGCATGTTAACAGGGGGAAGTAGGACCGGGGAGCTGTTTTTT.

This clonotype was seen repeatedly, ten times or more. The rearrangement uses TRBV25-1 and TRBJ1-6; D is unresolved. Per germline, CDR1 MGHDK and CDR2 SYGVNS. V lost 8 bases and J lost 10, with 15 bases in between. The CDR3 is 13 amino acids. CDR3 in amino acids: CASGMRYGSPLHF. The CDR3 coding sequence is TGTGCCAGCGGGATGCGGTACGGATCACCCCTCCACTTT.

The chain employs TRBV7-3 and TRBJ1-1, with D unclear. V lost 4 bases, J lost 6 bases, and 12 bases lay in between. Looked up from germline, CDR1 is SGHTA and CDR2 is FQGTGA. The length of the CDR3 is 13 residues. CDR3 amino acids: CASSSIAGAEAFF. Here the CDR3 DNA reads TGTGCCAGCAGCTCAATAGCGGGAGCTGAAGCTTTCTTT.

Concerning this clonotype: This may be a read error: a much more frequent sequence differs by one nucleotide. The chain employs TRBV7-9 and TRBJ1-2; 9 bases fit TRBD1. Germline trimming cut 2 bases from V and 7 bases from J; bases unmatched to any gene: 11. Germline V CDR1 and CDR2: SEHNR, FQNEAQ (reference sequence). This CDR3 has 16 residues. The DNA of the CDR3 is TGTGCCAGCAGCTTAACGGGGACAGGGATGGATCGTGGCTACACCTTC. Its protein product is CASSLTGTGMDRGYTF.

At least ten counts were recorded for this clonotype. This chain links TRBV2 with TRBJ1-2; 8 bases agree with TRBD1. Germline lookup yields CDR1 SNHLY and CDR2 FYNNEI. This CDR3 is 11 amino acids long. Losses at the gene ends were 6 bases for V and 7 bases for J; bases not matched to a gene: 1. The CDR3 DNA follows: TGTGCCAGCAGAGACAGGGGTGGCTACACCTTC. It translates to CASRDRGGYTF.

V is TRBV7-2 and J is TRBJ2-7, with 7 positions matching TRBD1. V was clipped by 2 bases and J by 3 bases; unmatched bases: 25. The CDR3 extends over 21 amino acids. Per the germline V gene, CDR1 is SGHTA and CDR2 is FQGNSA. CDR3 sequence: CASSLPRTGKNLELEFYEQYF. DNA for the CDR3: TGTGCCAGCAGCTTACCTCGGACAGGAAAAAATCTAGAGTTGGAATTCTACGAGCAGTACTTC.

This clonotype has just a few counts. This chain joins TRBV12-3 or TRBV12-4 and TRBJ2-5; D is perhaps TRBD2 (6 bases). V lost 8 bases and J lost 3, with 13 bases in between. The CDR3 spans 13 residues. CDR3 sequence: CASGDSGKETQYF. For the CDR3, the DNA is TGTGCCAGCGGGGACTCCGGGAAAGAGACCCAGTACTTC.

With respect to this clonotype: At one end the junction does not follow the germline gene, possibly because of a read error. The chain joins TRBV10-3 to TRBJ1-2; a possible D gene is TRBD1 (5 bases). Germline CDR1 and CDR2: ENHRY and SYGVKD. The CDR3 length is 13 residues. The CDR3 protein is CASSYAAGSGYTF. DNA of the CDR3: TGTGCCAGCAGTTACGCGGCAGGGAGCGGCTACACCTTC.

The chain links TRBV10-3 to TRBJ1-1, with D perhaps matching TRBD1 (5 bases). Germline V gene lookup returns CDR1 ENHRY and CDR2 SYGVKD. The CDR3 extends over 15 amino acids. The V gene lost 0 bases and the J gene lost 1 base, with 9 bases spanning the gap. CDR3 DNA sequence: TGTGCCATCAGTGAGTCGAGGGGTCCGAACACTGAAGCTTTCTTT. It yields the protein CAISESRGPNTEAFF.

This clonotype was observed once. Sequence at one end of the junction differs from germline and may be a read error. The chain links TRBV9 to TRBJ1-4; TRBD1 matches 7 bases. Germline assignment: CDR1 SGDLS and CDR2 YYNGEE. CDR3 size: 14 residues. CDR3 in DNA: TGTGCCAGCAGCTTAGGACAGGTTCATGAAGAACTGTTTTTT. Its protein is CASSLGQVHEELFF.

This clonotype has at least ten counts. CDR3 loop: CASSELADGEDTGELFF. The CDR3 DNA is TGTGCCAGCAGTGAACTCGCTGATGGCGAGGACACCGGGGAGCTGTTTTTT. This chain uses TRBV2 with TRBJ2-2; D is unclear. This CDR3 spans 17 amino acids. Trimming took 2 bases from V and 3 from J, leaving 16 bases between them. The germline gives CDR1 SNHLY, CDR2 FYNNEI.

This sequence joins TRBV29-1 and TRBJ1-6; 7 bases align to TRBD1. The CDR3 has 13 residues. The germline gives CDR1 SQVTM, CDR2 ANQGSEA. J gave up 6 bases and V 6 bases, and 5 bases lay outside the gene matches. The CDR3 DNA is TGCAGCGTGCGAGGACAGGTTAATTCACCCCTCCACTTT. This gives the protein CSVRGQVNSPLHF.

This chain joins TRBV5-6 and TRBJ1-1, with no clear D. V dropped 1 base and J dropped 3 bases, with 7 bases sitting between them. The V gene's germline CDR1 is SGHDT and CDR2 YYEEEE. The CDR3 runs 13 residues. In DNA form, the CDR3 reads TGTGCCAGCAGCTTGATGAGGCACACTGAAGCTTTCTTT. This sequence encodes CASSLMRHTEAFF.

In the case of this clonotype: This may be a read error, as it is one base from a much larger clone. The chain employs TRBV7-9 and TRBJ1-1; TRBD1 matches 8 bases. V shed 2 bases and J 4 bases; nucleotides not matched to a gene: 3. The CDR3 is 14 residues long. Germline values: CDR1 SEHNR, CDR2 FQNEAQ (reference sequence). For the CDR3, the DNA is TGTGCCAGCAGCTTAATAGGGACAGGCACTGAAGCTTTCTTT. Translation gives CASSLIGTGTEAFF.

The chain recombines TRBV7-9 with TRBJ1-5, with TRBD1 matching over 8 bases. The V gene's germline CDR1 is SEHNR and CDR2 FQNEAQ (reference sequence). The V and J ends lost 5 bases and 11 bases, in that order; junction bases with no gene match: 14. The CDR3 runs to 15 residues. The CDR3 DNA reads TGTGCCAGCAGCCGGAACGGACAGGGATCAGAGACCCAGCATTTT. Its translation is CASSRNGQGSETQHF. The full variable domain, rest sourced from reference TRBV7-9 and TRBJ1-5, is DTGVSQNPRHKITKRGQNVTFRCDPISEHNRLYWYRQTLGQGPEFLTYFQNEAQLEKSRLLSDRFSAERPKGSFSTLEIQRTEQGDSAMYLCASSRNGQGSETQHFGDGTRLSIL.

This clonotype turned up a few times. The chain links TRBV10-3 to TRBJ1-2, with TRBD1 matching 11 bases. Trimming cost V 10 bases and J 4 bases; bases outside gene matches: 8. Germline values: CDR1 ENHRY, CDR2 SYGVKD. CDR3 length: 14 amino acids. CDR3 amino acids: CASNRGTGGYGYTF. Here the CDR3 DNA reads TGTGCCAGCAATCGCGGGACAGGGGGCTATGGCTACACCTTC.

This clonotype was seen ten or more times. V and J are TRBV7-9 and TRBJ2-5; maybe TRBD1 (6 bases). This CDR3 contains 13 residues. CDR1 is SEHNR and CDR2 is FQNEAQ in the germline V gene (reference sequence). The V gene lost 3 bases and the J gene lost 4 bases, with 9 bases spanning the gap. CDR3 sequence reads: CASSFRGGETQYF. CDR3 nucleotide sequence: TGTGCCAGCAGCTTCAGGGGTGGAGAGACCCAGTACTTC.

V gene TRBV11-2 combines with J gene TRBJ1-6, with 9 bases matching TRBD1. CDR3 length: 16 residues. In germline, CDR1 is SGHAT, CDR2 FQNNGV. Trimming at V came to 3 bases and at J to 12 bases, leaving 12 bases not matched to a gene. In DNA, the CDR3 is TGTGCCAGCAGCTTGGACAGGGGCCAAGGGGGGAGACCCCTCCACTTT. Residues: CASSLDRGQGGRPLHF.

The chain uses TRBV9 and TRBJ1-2; D possibly corresponds to TRBD1 (6 bases). CDR1 SGDLS and CDR2 YYNGEE come from the germline V gene. Trimming left V 1 base short and J 2 bases short, with 9 bases between. The CDR3 is made up of 14 amino acids. The CDR3: CASSVRTGNYGYTF. The CDR3 nucleotides are TGTGCCAGCAGCGTAAGAACAGGGAACTATGGCTACACCTTC.

This clonotype was observed many times. The gene calls are TRBV29-1 and TRBJ1-2; TRBD1 matches 8 bases. Looked up from germline, CDR1 is SQVTM and CDR2 is ANQGSEA. CDR3 length: 15 residues. Trimming cost V 1 base and J 3 bases; bases outside gene matches: 7. CDR3 residues: CSVEGIAGGDYGYTF. The CDR3 region has the DNA TGCAGCGTTGAAGGTATTGCAGGGGGCGACTATGGCTACACCTTC.

This clonotype was seen a handful of times. This sequence joins TRBV5-1 and TRBJ2-7, with D maybe TRBD1 (6 bases). Trimming cost V 7 bases and J 0 bases, with 20 bases left between them. The germline V gene has CDR1 SGHRS and CDR2 YFSETQ. CDR3 length: 16 amino acids. The CDR3 reads CASSSQGTQSSYEQYF. The CDR3 nucleotides are TGCGCCAGCTCAAGTCAGGGGACACAGAGCTCCTACGAGCAGTACTTC.